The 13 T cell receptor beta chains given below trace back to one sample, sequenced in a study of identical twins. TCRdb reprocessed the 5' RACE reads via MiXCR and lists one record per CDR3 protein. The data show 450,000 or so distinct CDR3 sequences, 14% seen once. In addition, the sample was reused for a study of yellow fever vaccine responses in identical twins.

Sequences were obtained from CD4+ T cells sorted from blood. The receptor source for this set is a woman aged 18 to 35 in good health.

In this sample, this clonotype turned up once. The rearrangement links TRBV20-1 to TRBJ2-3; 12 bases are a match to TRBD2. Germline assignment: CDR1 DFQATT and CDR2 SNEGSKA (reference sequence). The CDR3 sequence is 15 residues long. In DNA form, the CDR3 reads TGCTTTGCTAGAGGCCTAGCGGGGGGGCCAAATACGCAGTATTTT. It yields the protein CFARGLAGGPNTQYF.

CDR3 amino acids: CSARTSGGRIVTQYF. CDR3 nucleotide sequence: TGCAGTGCTAGGACTAGCGGGGGGCGCATAGTTACGCAGTATTTT. The V and J genes are TRBV20-1 and TRBJ2-3, with 13 bases aligning to TRBD2. V dropped 3 bases and J dropped 8; count of bases not matched to a gene: 8. The CDR3 has 15 amino acids. Germline loops: CDR1 DFQATT, CDR2 SNEGSKA (reference sequence).

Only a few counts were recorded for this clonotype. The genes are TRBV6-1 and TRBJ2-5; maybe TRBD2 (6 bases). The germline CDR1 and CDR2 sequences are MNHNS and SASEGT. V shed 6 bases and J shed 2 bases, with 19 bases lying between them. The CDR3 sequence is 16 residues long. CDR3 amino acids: CASSLDGSLGQETQYF. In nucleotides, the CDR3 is TGTGCCAGCAGCCTGGACGGGAGCCTAGGTCAAGAGACCCAGTACTTC.

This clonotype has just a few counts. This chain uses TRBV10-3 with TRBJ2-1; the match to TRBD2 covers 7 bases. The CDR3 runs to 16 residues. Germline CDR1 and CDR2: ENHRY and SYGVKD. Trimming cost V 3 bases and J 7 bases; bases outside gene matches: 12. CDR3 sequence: CAISDPSGKVRNEQFF. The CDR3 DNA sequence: TGTGCCATCAGTGATCCGAGCGGGAAGGTGAGGAATGAGCAGTTCTTC.

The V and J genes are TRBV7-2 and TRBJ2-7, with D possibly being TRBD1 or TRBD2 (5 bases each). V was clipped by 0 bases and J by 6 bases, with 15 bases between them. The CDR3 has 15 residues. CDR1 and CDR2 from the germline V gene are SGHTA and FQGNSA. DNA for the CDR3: TGTGCCAGCAGCTTAGCGGGGCCGGGGTCGGTCGAGCAGTACTTC. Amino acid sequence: CASSLAGPGSVEQYF. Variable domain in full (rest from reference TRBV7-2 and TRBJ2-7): GAGVSQSPSNKVTEKGKDVELRCDPISGHTALYWYRQSLGQGLEFLIYFQGNSAPDKSGLPSDRFSAERTGGSVSTLTIQRTQQEDSAVYLCASSLAGPGSVEQYFGPGTRLTVT.

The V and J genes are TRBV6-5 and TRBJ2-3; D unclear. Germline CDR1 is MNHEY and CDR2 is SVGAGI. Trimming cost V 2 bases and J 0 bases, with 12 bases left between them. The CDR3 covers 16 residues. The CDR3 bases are TGTGCCAGCAGTTACGATCGGTTACCTAGCACAGATACGCAGTATTTT. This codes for CASSYDRLPSTDTQYF.

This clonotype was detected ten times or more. The CDR3: CASSFPSGSGQQTYEQYF. The CDR3 DNA sequence: TGTGCCAGCAGTTTCCCCTCAGGATCGGGACAGCAGACCTACGAGCAGTACTTC. The chain joins TRBV6-2 or TRBV6-3 to TRBJ2-7, with 7 bases identical to TRBD1. The CDR3 consists of 18 residues. The junction had 17 bases not matched to a gene; V was cut back by 4 bases and J by 2 bases. CDR1 MNHEY and CDR2 SVGEGT come from the germline V gene.

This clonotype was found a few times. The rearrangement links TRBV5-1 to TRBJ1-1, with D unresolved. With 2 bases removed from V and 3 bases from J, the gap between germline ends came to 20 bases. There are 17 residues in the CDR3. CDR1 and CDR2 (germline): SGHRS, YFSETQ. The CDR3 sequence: CASSFTLGREVYTEAFF. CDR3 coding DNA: TGCGCCAGCAGCTTTACATTAGGAAGGGAGGTGTACACTGAAGCTTTCTTT.

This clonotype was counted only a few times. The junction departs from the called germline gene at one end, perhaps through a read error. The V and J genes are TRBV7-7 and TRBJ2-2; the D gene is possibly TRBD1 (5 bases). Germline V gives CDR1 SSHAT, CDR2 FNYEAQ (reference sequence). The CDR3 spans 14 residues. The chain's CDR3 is CASSLTGLDGELFF. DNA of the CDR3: TGTGCTAGCAGCTTAACAGGATTGGACGGGGAGCTGTTTTTT.

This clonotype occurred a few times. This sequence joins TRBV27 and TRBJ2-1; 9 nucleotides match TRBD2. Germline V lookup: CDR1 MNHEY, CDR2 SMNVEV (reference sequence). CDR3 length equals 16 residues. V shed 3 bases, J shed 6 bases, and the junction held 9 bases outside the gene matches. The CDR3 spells CASSFKVVAGANEQFF. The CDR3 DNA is TGTGCCAGCAGTTTTAAGGTAGTAGCGGGGGCCAATGAGCAGTTCTTC.

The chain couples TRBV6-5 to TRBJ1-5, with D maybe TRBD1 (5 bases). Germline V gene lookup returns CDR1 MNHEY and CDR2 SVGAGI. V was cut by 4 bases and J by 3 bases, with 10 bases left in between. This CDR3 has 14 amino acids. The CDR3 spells CASSSDSFNQPQHF. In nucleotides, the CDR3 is TGTGCCAGCAGTTCCGACAGTTTCAATCAGCCCCAGCATTTT.

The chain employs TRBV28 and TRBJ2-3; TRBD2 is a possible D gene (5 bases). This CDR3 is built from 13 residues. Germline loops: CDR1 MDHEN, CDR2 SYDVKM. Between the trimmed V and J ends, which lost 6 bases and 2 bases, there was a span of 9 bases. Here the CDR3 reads CASRWTFTDTQYF. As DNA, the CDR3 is TGTGCCAGCAGATGGACTTTCACAGATACGCAGTATTTT.

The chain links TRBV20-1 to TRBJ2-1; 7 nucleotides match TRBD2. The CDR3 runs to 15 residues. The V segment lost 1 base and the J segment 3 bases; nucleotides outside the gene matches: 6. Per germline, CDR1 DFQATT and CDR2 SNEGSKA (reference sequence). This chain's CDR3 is CSARGAGVDYNEQFF. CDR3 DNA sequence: TGCAGTGCTAGAGGGGCGGGAGTAGACTACAATGAGCAGTTCTTC.